These 27 T cell receptor beta chains share one sample of origin, sequenced in a study of blood T cell repertoires in COVID-19 (TCRdb year 2020). Library construction relied on the immunoSEQ multiplex PCR assay. Here the immuneACCESS table is served through TCRdb, limited to in-frame sequences with V and J called. Missing clones are a known gap in these copies; in checked studies unresolved V genes cover under half, and the rest lacks a known reason. For this sample the table gives approximately 470,000 clones, of which about 90% were detected only once. The ten largest clones add up to roughly 0.72% of the sample. Sequencing was carried out using PBMCs or T cells enriched from blood (not recorded which). These receptors were taken from a woman younger than 30 who had recovered from COVID-19.

V gene TRBV5-4 combines with J gene TRBJ2-1; TRBD2 aligns across 9 bases. CDR3 length equals 15 residues. V gave up 4 bases and J gave up 4 bases; unmatched junction bases: 6. CDR1 SGHNT and CDR2 YYREEE come from the germline V gene (reference sequence). CDR3 in DNA: TGTGCCAGCAGCCTCAAGCGGGGGGTTTACAATGAGCAGTTCTTC. Its protein is CASSLKRGVYNEQFF.

This chain uses TRBV18 with TRBJ1-1; 7 positions agree with TRBD1. In germline, CDR1 is KGHSH, CDR2 LQKENI. The CDR3 totals 14 residues. The junction had 5 bases not matched to a gene; V was cut back by 2 bases and J by 5 bases. The CDR3 protein is CASSPWTGETEAFF. CDR3 in DNA: TGTGCCAGCTCACCATGGACAGGCGAGACTGAAGCTTTCTTT.

Of note for this clone: Other DNA sequences in this sample translate to the same CDR3. The V and J genes are TRBV6-1 and TRBJ1-1; possible D gene TRBD1, 5 bases. This CDR3 spans 14 amino acids. Germline CDR1 is MNHNS and CDR2 is SASEGT. Trimming removed 0 bases from V and 3 bases from J, with 8 bases in between. CDR3 protein: CASSEAWGDTEAFF. DNA for the CDR3: TGTGCCAGCAGTGAAGCGTGGGGGGACACTGAAGCTTTCTTT.

This clone was detected only once. The rearrangement joins TRBV9 to TRBJ2-5; D may be TRBD2 (6 bases). V dropped 3 bases and J dropped 5 bases, with 11 bases sitting between them. The CDR3 loop spans 13 amino acids. Germline-derived CDR1 and CDR2 are SGDLS and YYNGEE. The CDR3 loop is CASSGGTHETQYF. CDR3 DNA sequence: TGTGCCAGCAGCGGCGGGACTCACGAGACCCAGTACTTC.

The V call is TRBV6-5, the J call TRBJ1-1; D gene unclear. Germline assignment: CDR1 MNHEY and CDR2 SVGAGI. Trimming pared 2 bases from V and 2 bases from J, leaving 6 bases between. The CDR3 is 13 amino acids. The CDR3 nucleotides read TGTGCCAGCAGTTACAACTTCAACACTGAAGCTTTCTTT. It is translated as CASSYNFNTEAFF.

The rearrangement uses TRBV5-1 and TRBJ2-5, with a tentative D call TRBD1 (6 bases). The germline V and J ends were trimmed by 1 base and 5 bases, with 9 bases remaining between them. The CDR3 spans 13 residues. The germline V gene has CDR1 SGHRS and CDR2 YFSETQ. CDR3: CASSLSGVETQYF. The CDR3 region has the DNA TGCGCCAGCAGCTTGTCAGGGGTTGAGACCCAGTACTTC.

The V gene is TRBV11-3, the J gene TRBJ2-5; TRBD2 agrees at 10 bases. The germline gives CDR1 SGHNT, CDR2 YENEEA. There are 16 residues in the CDR3. V was clipped by 0 bases and J by 2 bases; unmatched bases: 3. This CDR3 is CASSLDRAGGQETQYF. In nucleotides, the CDR3 is TGTGCCAGCAGCTTAGACCGAGCGGGGGGGCAAGAGACCCAGTACTTC.

The J gene is TRBJ2-2, the V gene TRBV19, with D maybe TRBD2 (7 bases). The CDR3 length is 14 residues. Trimming removed 10 bases from V and 4 bases from J, with 16 bases in between. Germline lookup yields CDR1 LNHDA and CDR2 SQIVND (reference sequence). The CDR3 is CATKGGGSTGELFF. Written as DNA, the CDR3 is TGTGCCACCAAGGGGGGAGGGAGCACCGGGGAGCTGTTTTTT.

CDR3 in amino acids: CATGTGTSYNEQFF. DNA for the CDR3: TGTGCCACCGGGACCGGGACAAGTTACAATGAGCAGTTCTTC. The chain uses TRBV24-1 and TRBJ2-1; tentatively, D is TRBD1 (6 bases). This CDR3 contains 14 residues. V gave up 9 bases and J gave up 4 bases, with 15 bases separating them. Germline V gives CDR1 KGHDR, CDR2 SFDVKD.

The chain links TRBV19 to TRBJ1-2, with 7 bases that match TRBD1. From germline, CDR1 is LNHDA and CDR2 SQIVND (reference sequence). J was trimmed by 6 bases and V by 5 bases; bases with no gene match: 9. This CDR3 is built from 14 residues. In nucleotides, the CDR3 is TGTGCCAGTAGTTCTCGTGGGCAGGGGGATGGCTACACCTTC. As protein: CASSSRGQGDGYTF.

In its sample, this clone was seen once. The V call is TRBV5-1, the J call TRBJ2-5; 9 bases align to TRBD1. The trim removed 3 bases at V and 1 base at J, leaving 1 base unmatched. The CDR3 totals 14 residues. Germline-derived CDR1 and CDR2 are SGHRS and YFSETQ. CDR3 residues: CASSWGQGQETQYF. The CDR3 coding sequence is TGCGCCAGCAGCTGGGGACAGGGCCAAGAGACCCAGTACTTC.

The count of this clone is one. This chain uses TRBV10-2 with TRBJ1-4; D not certain. Germline lookup yields CDR1 WSHSY and CDR2 SAAADI. The CDR3 is 19 amino acids. The V end was cut by 0 bases, the J end by 8 bases, with 25 bases between. This CDR3 is CASSESPGAILDGSEKLFF. The CDR3 nucleotides read TGCGCCAGCAGTGAGTCGCCAGGTGCCATATTAGATGGCAGCGAAAAACTGTTTTTT.

This clone was recorded a few times. The rearrangement joins TRBV27 to TRBJ1-1; D possibly corresponds to TRBD1 (5 bases). Germline CDR1 and CDR2: MNHEY and SMNVEV (reference sequence). Trimming removed 2 bases at V and 1 base at J, with 11 bases between. The CDR3 consists of 15 residues. CDR3 DNA sequence: TGTGCCAGCAGTTTAACTCGGGGGTCGAACACTGAAGCTTTCTTT. Amino acids: CASSLTRGSNTEAFF.

This clone showed up just once. This chain links TRBV3-1 (or the pseudogene TRBV3-2) with TRBJ2-5; D is perhaps TRBD2 (6 bases). This CDR3 region has 15 residues. V lost 5 bases to trimming and J lost 4 bases, with 17 bases between them. Germline V gene lookup returns CDR1 LGHDT and CDR2 YNNKEL (reference sequence). The CDR3 sequence: CASSYTPSALETQYF. In DNA form, the CDR3 reads TGTGCCAGCAGCTACACTCCTAGCGCCCTAGAGACCCAGTACTTC.

The V gene is TRBV7-8, the J gene TRBJ1-1; D possibly corresponds to TRBD1 (5 bases). This CDR3 comprises 16 residues. Trimming cost V 4 bases and J 2 bases, with 17 bases left between them. Germline CDR1 is SGHVS and CDR2 is FQNEAQ. This chain's CDR3 is CASSSRRGGLNTEAFF. The CDR3 DNA reads as TGTGCCAGCAGCTCCCGTCGGGGGGGTTTAAACACTGAAGCTTTCTTT.

V and J are TRBV3-1 (or the pseudogene TRBV3-2) and TRBJ2-1; 9 bases are shared with TRBD2. Germline V lookup: CDR1 LGHDT, CDR2 YNNKEL (reference sequence). The CDR3 length is 17 residues. V was clipped by 3 bases and J by 7 bases; unmatched bases: 13. The DNA for the CDR3 is TGTGCCAGCAGCCACGTGGCTGGCGGGGGGGCTGCGAATGAGCAGTTCTTC. Translated: CASSHVAGGGAANEQFF.

The chain joins TRBV7-9 to TRBJ1-1, with unresolved D. Trimming removed 8 bases from V and 5 bases from J, with 15 bases in between. The CDR3 contains 13 residues. CDR1 and CDR2 from the germline V gene are SEHNR and FQNEAQ (reference sequence). The CDR3 DNA reads as TGTGCCAGCCTGGACTATTCGGAAACTGAAGCTTTCTTT. This translates into CASLDYSETEAFF.

V and J are TRBV12-5 and TRBJ2-2; 10 bases line up with TRBD2. Per the germline V gene, CDR1 is LGHNT and CDR2 is FRNRAP. This CDR3 region has 18 residues. After removal of 0 bases from V and 5 bases from J, the junction contained 9 bases not matched to a gene. CDR3 protein: CASGLVGLAGAGTGELFF. CDR3 nucleotides: TGTGCTAGTGGTTTGGTAGGGCTAGCGGGGGCTGGAACCGGGGAGCTGTTTTTT.

In its sample, this clone was seen once. Other DNA sequences from this sample encode an identical CDR3 as well. Here the CDR3 reads CASSIDSSNQPQHF. The DNA of the CDR3 is TGTGCCAGTAGTATCGACAGTAGCAATCAGCCCCAGCATTTT. This sequence joins TRBV19 and TRBJ1-5; a possible D gene is TRBD1 (5 bases). The V end was cut by 3 bases, the J end by 0 bases, with 6 bases between. Germline-derived CDR1 and CDR2 are LNHDA and SQIVND (reference sequence). This CDR3 is 14 amino acids long.

The chain joins TRBV6-5 to TRBJ1-1; D perhaps matches TRBD1 (5 bases). V lost 6 bases to trimming and J lost 2 bases, with 13 bases between them. Germline lookup yields CDR1 MNHEY and CDR2 SVGAGI. The CDR3 totals 14 residues. CDR3 in amino acids: CASRITTENTEAFF. DNA for the CDR3: TGTGCCAGCAGAATAACGACAGAAAACACTGAAGCTTTCTTT.

The chain couples TRBV12-5 to TRBJ1-4; TRBD1 matches 7 bases. Germline CDR1 is LGHNT and CDR2 is FRNRAP. V shed 0 bases and J 8 bases; nucleotides not matched to a gene: 6. CDR3 length equals 15 residues. CDR3 region: CASGLVRGQREKLFF. Here the CDR3 DNA reads TGTGCTAGTGGTTTGGTACGGGGACAGCGGGAAAAACTGTTTTTT.

The chain carries TRBV27 and TRBJ1-4; no clear D. CDR1 and CDR2 (germline): MNHEY, SMNVEV (reference sequence). The CDR3 spans 16 residues. V lost 5 bases and J 7 bases, leaving 20 bases between the germline ends. The CDR3 is CASSPPPGERVEKLFF. The CDR3 DNA reads TGTGCCAGCAGTCCCCCCCCGGGAGAGAGAGTTGAAAAACTGTTTTTT.

This clone was detected once. The chain has TRBV30 and TRBJ1-2; D possibly corresponds to TRBD1 (5 bases). The CDR3 is made up of 13 amino acids. Deletions cut 1 base from V and 2 bases from J, with 8 bases between. Germline V gives CDR1 GTSNPN, CDR2 SVGIG (reference sequence). CDR3 region: CAWSGDFNYGYTF. DNA of the CDR3: TGTGCCTGGAGTGGGGACTTCAACTATGGCTACACCTTC.

V and J are TRBV6-1 and TRBJ1-1; D ambiguous. The V and J ends lost 2 bases and 2 bases respectively, with 6 bases between them. Germline CDR1 is MNHNS and CDR2 is SASEGT. CDR3 length: 13 amino acids. The chain's CDR3 is CASSETFNTEAFF. CDR3 bases: TGTGCCAGCAGTGAAACATTTAACACTGAAGCTTTCTTT.

The chain has TRBV5-1 and TRBJ2-2, with a weak D call TRBD2 (5 bases). The germline CDR1 and CDR2 sequences are SGHRS and YFSETQ. V gave up 0 bases and J gave up 1 base, with 7 bases separating them. This CDR3 spans 15 amino acids. The CDR3 coding sequence is TGCGCCAGCAGCTTGGTGGGGAGGAACACCGGGGAGCTGTTTTTT. Translation gives CASSLVGRNTGELFF.

The chain uses TRBV28 and TRBJ1-2; no clear D. This CDR3 region has 13 residues. Trimming took off 7 bases at V and 2 bases at J, with 11 bases between the two ends. Germline V gives CDR1 MDHEN, CDR2 SYDVKM. The CDR3 DNA follows: TGTGCCAGCACCCCTACTGAAAACTATGGCTACACCTTC. Translated: CASTPTENYGYTF.

The chain has TRBV7-2 and TRBJ2-7; 9 bases agree with TRBD2. The CDR3 is 14 amino acids. Per the germline V gene, CDR1 is SGHTA and CDR2 is FQGNSA. With 2 bases clipped from V and 5 bases from J, the junction kept 4 bases outside the gene matches. The CDR3 loop is CASSLNSGGDEQYF. CDR3 DNA sequence: TGTGCCAGCAGCTTAAATAGCGGGGGAGACGAGCAGTACTTC. Looking up the rest from reference TRBV7-2 and TRBJ2-7 gives the full variable domain: GAGVSQSPSNKVTEKGKDVELRCDPISGHTALYWYRQSLGQGLEFLIYFQGNSAPDKSGLPSDRFSAERTGGSVSTLTIQRTQQEDSAVYLCASSLNSGGDEQYFGPGTRLTVT.